Listed below are T cell receptor beta chains from one sample, sequenced in a study of T cell responses to AZD1222 COVID-19 vaccine. Data came from immunoSEQ multiplex PCR; TCRdb stores just in-frame clones and leaves some out. This table holds roughly 120,000 clones, roughly nine tenths found once. Here the sequenced sample was peripheral blood, taken on day 0 of AZD1222 vaccination. These receptors came from an adult in good health. Both conserved end residues are part of each CDR3. A D gene is named only where the DNA matches it firmly. Size tells how often a clone was seen (once, few, many) or the class of an expanded clone, and some rows leave it out.

size	D	length	J	V	DNA	CDR3
.	.	15	TRBJ2-3	TRBV7-9	TGTGCCAGCAGCCGGGGGAACTATAGCACAGATACGCAGTATTTT	CASSRGNYSTDTQYF
.	TRBD1	15	TRBJ1-2	TRBV5-1	TGCGCCAGCAGCTATAATCCGGGACAGGGAGGAGGCTACACCTTC	CASSYNPGQGGGYTF
.	.	15	TRBJ2-4	TRBV6-2/TRBV6-3	TGTGCCAGCAGTTATGCGGAACTAGCCAAAAACATTCAGTACTTC	CASSYAELAKNIQYF
.	TRBD2	14	TRBJ2-5	TRBV19	TGTGCCAGTAGTACTAGCGGGAGTGGGGAGACCCAGTACTTC	CASSTSGSGETQYF
.	TRBD1	18	TRBJ2-6	TRBV7-9	TGTGCCAGCAGCTCGCCGGGACAGGGGCTTTCTGGGGCCAACGTCCTGACTTTC	CASSSPGQGLSGANVLTF
once	.	14	TRBJ2-2	TRBV5-6	TGTGCCAGCAGCTTGGTACAGAACACCGGGGAGCTGTTTTTT	CASSLVQNTGELFF
.	TRBD1	15	TRBJ2-7	TRBV5-8	TGTGCCAGCAGCTTCCTGGGACAGGGGCTATACGAGCAGTACTTC	CASSFLGQGLYEQYF
.	.	15	TRBJ2-1	TRBV9	TGTGCCAGCAGCGCTAATCCCAGCTCCTACAATGAGCAGTTCTTC	CASSANPSSYNEQFF
.	TRBD1	15	TRBJ2-7	TRBV4-1	TGCGCCAGCAGCCAGCCGGGACAGGGATTCTACGAGCAGTACTTC	CASSQPGQGFYEQYF
few	.	13	TRBJ1-2	TRBV5-1	TGCGCCAGCAGCTTGGCACAGGGAGATGGCTACACCTTC	CASSLAQGDGYTF
.	.	14	TRBJ1-1	TRBV19	TGTGCCAGTAGTAGGCCGACAATGAACACTGAAGCTTTCTTT	CASSRPTMNTEAFF
.	.	17	TRBJ2-1	TRBV28	TGTGCCAGCAGTCCCGCCTCGGGGGCTAGCTCCTACAATGAGCAGTTCTTC	CASSPASGASSYNEQFF
.	TRBD1	13	TRBJ1-2	TRBV6-5	TGTGCCAGCAGGAGGGGGACAGACTATGGCTACACCTTC	CASRRGTDYGYTF
.	TRBD1	14	TRBJ2-7	TRBV23-1	TGCGCCAGCAGAGAAGGACAGGCCTACTACGAGCAGTACTTC	CASREGQAYYEQYF
.	TRBD1	16	TRBJ1-5	TRBV30	TGTGCCTGGAGTGTAGGGCGGGAGGGGGCTGGTCAGCCCCAGCATTTT	CAWSVGREGAGQPQHF
.	.	13	TRBJ1-1	TRBV12-3/TRBV12-4	TGTGCCAGCACCTTAGGGTCCAACACTGAAGCTTTCTTT	CASTLGSNTEAFF
once	.	13	TRBJ1-5	TRBV7-6	TGTGCCAGCAGCTTAGACGCGGGACAGCCCCAGCATTTT	CASSLDAGQPQHF
.	.	14	TRBJ1-4	TRBV2	TGTGCCAGCAGGGACCTATCAACTAATGAAAAACTGTTTTTT	CASRDLSTNEKLFF
once	TRBD2	14	TRBJ2-7	TRBV5-1	TGCGCCAGCAGCAGAGCGGGGGGGCCCTACGAGCAGTACTTC	CASSRAGGPYEQYF
once	TRBD1	15	TRBJ2-2	TRBV19	TGTGCCAGTGGAACGACAGGGATGTACACCGGGGAGCTGTTTTTT	CASGTTGMYTGELFF
.	.	12	TRBJ2-7	TRBV7-9	TGTGCCAGCAGCTTAGCAGGGTTCGAGCAGTACTTC	CASSLAGFEQYF
.	.	14	TRBJ2-7	TRBV7-9	TGTGCCAGCAACTCTTTTACAGGGTTAGGAGAGCAGTACTTC	CASNSFTGLGEQYF
.	.	15	TRBJ1-6	TRBV6-6	TGTGCCAGCAGTTACGGGGGGGGGCTGAATTCACCCCTCCACTTT	CASSYGGGLNSPLHF
.	.	16	TRBJ2-2	TRBV6-5	TGTGCCAGCAGTTACACCATGGAGTTGAACACCGGGGAGCTGTTTTTT	CASSYTMELNTGELFF
.	.	14	TRBJ2-7	TRBV6-5	TGTGCCAGCAGTTCAACCTGGGGGGCAAACGAGCAGTACTTC	CASSSTWGANEQYF
once	.	15	TRBJ2-7	TRBV7-2	TGTGCCAGCAGCTTAGGGTGGCGGGGTGCCTACGAGCAGTACTTC	CASSLGWRGAYEQYF
.	.	15	TRBJ2-4	TRBV28	TGTGCCAGCAGCACGGAACTAGGAGCCGGGAACATTCAGTACTTC	CASSTELGAGNIQYF
.	.	16	TRBJ1-2	TRBV18	TGTGCCAGCTCACCACCTTGGGCAGGGCCTAACTATGGCTACACCTTC	CASSPPWAGPNYGYTF
.	.	15	TRBJ2-5	TRBV28	TGTGCCAGCAGTTTAGGAACAGGGATCGGAGAGACCCAGTACTTC	CASSLGTGIGETQYF
.	TRBD2	16	TRBJ2-1	TRBV5-1	TGCGCCAGCAGCTTGGTTGCGGGAGGGCCCTACAATGAGCAGTTCTTC	CASSLVAGGPYNEQFF
.	.	15	TRBJ1-5	TRBV24-1	TGTGCCAGCACTCGGGGGGGCGCGGGTAATCAGCCCCAGCATTTT	CASTRGGAGNQPQHF
.	.	18	TRBJ1-1	TRBV27	TGTGCCAGCAGTTTCAGTATCCGAGGCAGGGCCCTGAACACTGAAGCTTTCTTT	CASSFSIRGRALNTEAFF
.	.	15	TRBJ1-5	TRBV4-2	TGTGCCAGCAGCCAGACCAGGACCTTCAATCAGCCCCAGCATTTT	CASSQTRTFNQPQHF
.	TRBD1	13	TRBJ1-6	TRBV28	TGTGCCGCAGCGGGACAGGTTAATTCACCCCTCCACTTT	CAAAGQVNSPLHF
.	.	15	TRBJ1-6	TRBV2	TGTGCCAGCAGTGAAGAGGACAGTCTTCAATCACCCCTCCACTTT	CASSEEDSLQSPLHF
.	.	15	TRBJ2-4	TRBV18	TGTGCCAGCTCACCAACAGGGTTAGCCAAAAACATTCAGTACTTC	CASSPTGLAKNIQYF
.	.	14	TRBJ2-7	TRBV29-1	TGCAGCGTTGAACGGGTAGTCGGGTCCTACGAGCAGTACTTC	CSVERVVGSYEQYF
.	.	14	TRBJ1-2	TRBV14	TGTGCCAGCAGCCCATCAGTCCTAAGCCAAGGCTACACCTTC	CASSPSVLSQGYTF
.	.	16	TRBJ2-7	TRBV15	TGTGCCACCAGCGGATTCATGGGCCCCGCGGGCTACGAGCAGTACTTC	CATSGFMGPAGYEQYF
.	TRBD2	15	TRBJ2-5	TRBV3-1/TRBV3-2	TGTGCCAGCAGCCTACGTAGCGGGGTTTATGAGACCCAGTACTTC	CASSLRSGVYETQYF
.	TRBD1	16	TRBJ2-7	TRBV11-2	TGTGCCAGCAGCTTAGATCTAGGGACAGGGGGCTACGAGCAGTACTTC	CASSLDLGTGGYEQYF
few	TRBD1	13	TRBJ2-1	TRBV6-5	TGTGCCAGCAGGGGGACAGCCTACAATGAGCAGTTCTTC	CASRGTAYNEQFF
.	TRBD1	15	TRBJ2-7	TRBV18	TGTGCCAGCTCCCGAACAGGGGCCCACTCCTACGAGCAGTACTTC	CASSRTGAHSYEQYF
.	.	12	TRBJ2-3	TRBV4-2	TGTGCCAGCAGCCTGCAGGTAGATACGCAGTATTTT	CASSLQVDTQYF
once	.	12	TRBJ1-1	TRBV5-5	TGTGCCAGCAGCCCCCTGGGCAGAGAAGCTTTCTTT	CASSPLGREAFF
.	TRBD2	14	TRBJ2-1	TRBV4-1	TGCGCCAGCAGCCAAGTTGCGGGGGACAATGAGCAGTTCTTC	CASSQVAGDNEQFF
.	TRBD1	15	TRBJ2-7	TRBV10-3	TGTGCCATCAGTGAGACAGGGGAGACTTCCTACGAGCAGTACTTC	CAISETGETSYEQYF
.	.	14	TRBJ1-2	TRBV28	TGTGCCAGCAGTCGCGGAGGAAGTGTGGATGGCTACACCTTC	CASSRGGSVDGYTF
.	.	14	TRBJ2-5	TRBV19	TGTGCCAGTAGTACCTTGGACAGCAGAGAGACCCAGTACTTC	CASSTLDSRETQYF
.	.	15	TRBJ1-1	TRBV7-8	TGTGCCAGCAGCCCAAGACAGTTAGTGAACACTGAAGCTTTCTTT	CASSPRQLVNTEAFF
.	TRBD1	15	TRBJ1-2	TRBV5-1	TGCGCCAGCAGCTTGCTGACAGGGGGTAACTATGGCTACACCTTC	CASSLLTGGNYGYTF
.	TRBD1	16	TRBJ1-5	TRBV10-3	TGTGCCATCAGTGGGGGGGACAGGGTTAGCAATCAGCCCCAGCATTTT	CAISGGDRVSNQPQHF
.	TRBD2	17	TRBJ2-2	TRBV27	TGTGCCAGCAGTTTCCGAGTAGCGGGAGCTAACACCGGGGAGCTGTTTTTT	CASSFRVAGANTGELFF
.	TRBD1	15	TRBJ1-6	TRBV12-5	TGTGCTAGTGGGGACGGACAGGGGTATAATTCACCCCTCCACTTT	CASGDGQGYNSPLHF
.	.	15	TRBJ2-7	TRBV11-2	TGTGCCAGCAGGCCCGGCCGCAGGGCCATCTCCGAGCAGTACTTC	CASRPGRRAISEQYF
.	TRBD2	17	TRBJ2-7	TRBV3-1/TRBV3-2	TGTGCCAGCAGCCAAACAGGACTAGCGGGAGGGCGGTACGAGCAGTACTTC	CASSQTGLAGGRYEQYF